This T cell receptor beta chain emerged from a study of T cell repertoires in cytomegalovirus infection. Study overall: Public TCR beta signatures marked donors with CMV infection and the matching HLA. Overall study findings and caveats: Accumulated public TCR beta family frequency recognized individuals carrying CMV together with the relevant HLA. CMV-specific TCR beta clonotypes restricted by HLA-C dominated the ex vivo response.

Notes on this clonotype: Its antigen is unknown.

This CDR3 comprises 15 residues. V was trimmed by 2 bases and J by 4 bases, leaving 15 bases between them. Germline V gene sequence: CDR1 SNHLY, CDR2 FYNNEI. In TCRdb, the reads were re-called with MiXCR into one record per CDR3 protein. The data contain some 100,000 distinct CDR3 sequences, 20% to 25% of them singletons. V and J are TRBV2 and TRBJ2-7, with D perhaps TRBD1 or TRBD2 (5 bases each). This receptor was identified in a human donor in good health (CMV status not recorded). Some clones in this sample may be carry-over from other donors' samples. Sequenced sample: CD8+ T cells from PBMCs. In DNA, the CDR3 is TGTGCCAGCAGTGAAATGAGGGGTCTTTTTTACGAGCAGTACTTC. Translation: CASSEMRGLFYEQYF.